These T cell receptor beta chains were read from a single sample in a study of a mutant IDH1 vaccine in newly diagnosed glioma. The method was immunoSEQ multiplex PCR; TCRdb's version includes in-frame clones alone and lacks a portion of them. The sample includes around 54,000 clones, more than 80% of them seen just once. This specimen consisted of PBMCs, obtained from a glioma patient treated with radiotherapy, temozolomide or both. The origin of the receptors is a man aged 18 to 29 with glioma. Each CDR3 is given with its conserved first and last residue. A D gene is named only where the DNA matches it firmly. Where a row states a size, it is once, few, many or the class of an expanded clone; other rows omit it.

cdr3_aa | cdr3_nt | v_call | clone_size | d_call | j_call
CASSVTEGYEQYF | TGTGCTAGCAGCGTCACTGAGGGATACGAGCAGTACTTC | TRBV7-7 | . | . | TRBJ2-7
CASSERREDLLGNGYTF | TGTGCCAGCAGCGAAAGACGGGAGGATCTATTGGGGAATGGCTACACCTTC | TRBV2 | few | . | TRBJ1-2
CASSYFSSYEQYF | TGTGCCAGCAGTTACTTCAGCTCCTACGAGCAGTACTTC | TRBV6-6 | . | . | TRBJ2-7
CASSPSGLAGGRSYEQYF | TGTGCCAGCTCACCATCTGGACTAGCGGGGGGCCGATCCTACGAGCAGTACTTC | TRBV18 | once | TRBD2 | TRBJ2-7
CASSPLGTEAFF | TGTGCCAGCTCACCATTAGGGACTGAAGCTTTCTTT | TRBV18 | few | . | TRBJ1-1
CAISGTASGDTQYF | TGTGCCATCAGTGGTACAGCTTCGGGTGATACGCAGTATTTT | TRBV10-3 | . | . | TRBJ2-3
CASSHGQGEQYF | TGTGCCAGCAGCCATGGACAGGGCGAGCAGTACTTC | TRBV7-9 | medium-sized | TRBD1 | TRBJ2-7
CASSLGYTVSYEQYF | TGTGCCAGCAGCTTGGGTTATACAGTCTCCTACGAGCAGTACTTC | TRBV5-6 | . | . | TRBJ2-7
CASSDSWTQYF | TGTGCCAGCAGCGACTCTTGGACCCAGTACTTC | TRBV9 | . | . | TRBJ2-5
CSASPGASYNEQFF | TGCAGCGCCTCGCCCGGGGCCTCCTACAATGAGCAGTTCTTC | TRBV29-1 | . | . | TRBJ2-1
CASSQDYRQAYEQYF | TGCGCCAGCAGCCAAGATTATAGACAGGCCTACGAGCAGTACTTC | TRBV4-3 | . | . | TRBJ2-7